The 2 T cell receptor beta chains presented below share a single source sample, sequenced in a study of regulatory T cells in long-lasting Graves disease. Investigators prepared the TCR beta libraries by applying iRepertoire HTBI primers and Arm-PCR of CDR3 regions. TCRdb used MiXCR to reprocess the multiplex PCR reads, holding one entry per CDR3 protein. The data hold about 400,000 distinct CDR3 sequences, with 16% observed a single time. Time point in this sample: newly diagnosed GD, antithyroid drugs for less than 3 months. PBMCs were the source of the RNA used for TCR sequencing. The same sample was also used in a study of T cells in Graves' hyperthyroidism and ophthalmopathy.

Sample: peripheral blood mononuclear cells (PBMCs), taken at new diagnosis, from a patient treated with antithyroid drugs. These receptors originate from a woman aged 18 to 35 with Graves disease.

This clonotype was seen ten or more times. This sequence joins TRBV7-2 and TRBJ2-7; 9 bases fit TRBD2. Unmatched junction bases numbered 11, after V lost 5 bases and J lost 6 bases. The germline CDR1 and CDR2 sequences are SGHTA and FQGNSA. There are 15 residues in the CDR3. The CDR3 here is CASSRGLASYSEQYF. In DNA, the CDR3 is TGTGCCAGCAGCCGTGGACTAGCGAGTTACTCCGAGCAGTACTTC.

This chain connects TRBV13 to TRBJ2-7; 10 bases map to TRBD2. The ends lost 4 bases at V and 5 bases at J; junction bases unmatched: 14. CDR1 and CDR2 from the germline V gene are PRHDT and FYEKMQ (reference sequence). The CDR3 sequence is 17 residues long. The CDR3 nucleotides read TGTGCCAGCAGCTCGGGCAGCGGGAGGGAATGGCTCCACGAGCAGTACTTC. This encodes CASSSGSGREWLHEQYF.